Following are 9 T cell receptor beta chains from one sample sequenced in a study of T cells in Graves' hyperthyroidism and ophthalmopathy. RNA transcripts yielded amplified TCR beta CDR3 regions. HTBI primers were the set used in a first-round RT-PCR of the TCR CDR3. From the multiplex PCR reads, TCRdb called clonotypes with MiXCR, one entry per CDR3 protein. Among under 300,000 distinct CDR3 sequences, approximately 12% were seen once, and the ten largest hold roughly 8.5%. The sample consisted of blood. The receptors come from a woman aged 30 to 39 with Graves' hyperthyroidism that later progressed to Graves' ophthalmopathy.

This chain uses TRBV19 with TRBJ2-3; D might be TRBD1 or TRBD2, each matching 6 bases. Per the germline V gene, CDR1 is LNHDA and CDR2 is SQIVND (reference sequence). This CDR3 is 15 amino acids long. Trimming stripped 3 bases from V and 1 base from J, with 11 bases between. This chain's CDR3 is CASSMMEGGTDTQYF. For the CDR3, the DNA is TGTGCCAGTAGTATGATGGAGGGGGGCACAGATACGCAGTATTTT.

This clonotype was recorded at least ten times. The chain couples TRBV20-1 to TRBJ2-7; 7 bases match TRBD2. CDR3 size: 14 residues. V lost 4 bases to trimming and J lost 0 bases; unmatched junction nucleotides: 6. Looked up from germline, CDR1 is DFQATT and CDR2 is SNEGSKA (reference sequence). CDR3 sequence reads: CSAISGTSSYEQYF. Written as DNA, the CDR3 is TGCAGTGCTATAAGCGGGACCAGCTCCTACGAGCAGTACTTC.

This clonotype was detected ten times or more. CDR3 amino acids: CSARDLQGANTEAFF. CDR3 nucleotides: TGCAGTGCTAGAGATTTGCAGGGGGCGAACACTGAAGCTTTCTTT. V and J are TRBV20-1 and TRBJ1-1, with 8 nucleotides matching TRBD1. This CDR3 has 15 amino acids. The germline gives CDR1 DFQATT, CDR2 SNEGSKA (reference sequence). Germline trimming cut 0 bases from V and 1 base from J; bases unmatched to any gene: 4.

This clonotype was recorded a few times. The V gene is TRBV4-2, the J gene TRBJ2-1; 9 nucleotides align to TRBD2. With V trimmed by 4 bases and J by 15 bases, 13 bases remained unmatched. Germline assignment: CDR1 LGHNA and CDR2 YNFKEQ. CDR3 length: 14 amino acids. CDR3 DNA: TGTGCCAGCAGCCGCCAGCGGGAGGACATGTGGCGGTTCTTC. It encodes CASSRQREDMWRFF.

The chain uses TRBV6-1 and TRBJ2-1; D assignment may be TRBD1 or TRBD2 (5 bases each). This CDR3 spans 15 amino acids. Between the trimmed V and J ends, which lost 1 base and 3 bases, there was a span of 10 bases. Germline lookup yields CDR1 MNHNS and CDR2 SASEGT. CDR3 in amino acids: CASSEEGRSYNEQFF. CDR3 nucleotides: TGTGCCAGCAGTGAAGAGGGACGGAGCTACAATGAGCAGTTCTTC.

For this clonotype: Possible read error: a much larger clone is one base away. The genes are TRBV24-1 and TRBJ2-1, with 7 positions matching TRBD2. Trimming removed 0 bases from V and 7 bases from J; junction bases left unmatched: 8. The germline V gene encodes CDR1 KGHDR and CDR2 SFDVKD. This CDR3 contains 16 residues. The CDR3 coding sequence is TGTGCCACCAGTGATTTGAGGGGAGGGCCGGGTAATGAGCAGTTCTTC. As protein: CATSDLRGGPGNEQFF.

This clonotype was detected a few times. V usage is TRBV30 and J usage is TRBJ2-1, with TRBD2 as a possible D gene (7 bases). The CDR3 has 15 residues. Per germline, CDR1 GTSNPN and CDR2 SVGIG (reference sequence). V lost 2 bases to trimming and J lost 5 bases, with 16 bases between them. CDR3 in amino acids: CAWSLGGGANNEQFF. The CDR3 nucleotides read TGTGCCTGGAGTCTTGGGGGGGGGGCAAACAATGAGCAGTTCTTC.

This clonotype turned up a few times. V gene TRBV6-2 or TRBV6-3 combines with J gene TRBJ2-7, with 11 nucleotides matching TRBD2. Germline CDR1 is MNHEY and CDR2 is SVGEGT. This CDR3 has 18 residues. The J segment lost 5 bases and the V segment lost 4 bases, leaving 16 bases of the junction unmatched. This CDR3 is CASSSTGRSGRAFDEQYF. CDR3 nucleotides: TGTGCCAGCAGTTCGACAGGGCGTAGCGGGAGGGCCTTCGACGAGCAGTACTTC.

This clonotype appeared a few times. CDR3 sequence (DNA): TGCAGTGCTAGAGATGTAGTCGAGAGCTCCTACAATGAGCAGTTCTTC. Its protein is CSARDVVESSYNEQFF. This chain uses TRBV20-1 with TRBJ2-1; D gene unclear. CDR1 is DFQATT, CDR2 SNEGSKA, per germline (reference sequence). The CDR3 consists of 16 residues. Trimming left V 0 bases short and J 0 bases short, with 12 bases between.